These 29 T cell receptor beta chains came from one sample sequenced in a study of T-cell reconstitution after alpha-beta-depleted transplantation in children. Unique molecular identifiers were incorporated during preparation of the TCRbeta library. TCRdb re-analysed the PCR reads in MiXCR, keeping a single row per CDR3 protein. The data contain about 1,000,000 distinct CDR3 sequences, about 30% of them seen just once; the ten biggest clones take up 28%. The input for sequencing was PBMCs, mostly from graft donor cells, taken 360 days after TCRalphabeta/CD19-depleted stem cell transplant. The receptor source for this set is a boy younger than two who had a stem cell transplant for SCID, so the T cells may come from the graft donor.

The CDR3 loop reads CASSCLAGGMDEQFF. CDR3 nucleotide sequence: TGTGCCAGCAGTTGTTTAGCGGGGGGCATGGATGAGCAGTTCTTC. The chain employs TRBV6-5 and TRBJ2-1; 10 bases line up with TRBD2. V trimming: 4 bases; J trimming: 8 bases; junction bases outside the gene matches: 8. The CDR3 consists of 15 residues. Germline CDR1 and CDR2: MNHEY and SVGAGI.

This chain uses TRBV12-3 or TRBV12-4 with TRBJ2-7, with D possibly being TRBD2 (5 bases). V was clipped by 4 bases and J by 5 bases, with 15 bases between them. The CDR3 loop spans 14 amino acids. The CDR3, as DNA: TGTGCCAGCAGTTACCGGGGAGCAAAGAACGAGCAGTACTTC. Residues: CASSYRGAKNEQYF.

This clonotype was counted between two and nine times. The rearrangement links TRBV6-1 to TRBJ2-3, with D possibly TRBD1 on 5 matching bases. Germline-derived CDR1 and CDR2 are MNHNS and SASEGT. Trimming took off 5 bases at V and 0 bases at J, with 15 bases between the two ends. The CDR3 sequence is 16 residues long. CDR3 nucleotides: TGTGCCAGCAGTCCCAGGGCGAGCAGGAGCACAGATACGCAGTATTTT. Residues: CASSPRASRSTDTQYF.

The chain joins TRBV11-2 to TRBJ2-5, with TRBD2 matching 8 bases. J was trimmed by 6 bases and V by 0 bases; bases with no gene match: 6. Germline CDR1 reads SGHAT; CDR2 reads FQNNGV. The CDR3 extends over 15 amino acids. The CDR3 bases are TGTGCCAGCAGCTTAGATAGGACTAGCCCTAAGACCCAGTACTTC. It specifies CASSLDRTSPKTQYF.

This chain joins TRBV10-3 and TRBJ2-3, with 8 positions matching TRBD2. This CDR3 is built from 15 residues. Germline values: CDR1 ENHRY, CDR2 SYGVKD. J lost 7 bases, V lost 1 base, and 7 bases had no gene match. The CDR3 protein is CAISELGLVEHTQYF. DNA of the CDR3: TGTGCCATCAGTGAGTTGGGACTAGTCGAACATACGCAGTATTTT.

This clonotype has more than one count but fewer than ten. The V and J genes are TRBV7-9 and TRBJ2-5; D is ambiguous. The CDR3 is 14 residues long. V was trimmed by 6 bases and J by 1 base, leaving 12 bases between them. Germline CDR1 reads SEHNR; CDR2 reads FQNEAQ (reference sequence). CDR3 region: CASSLLPFQETQYF. CDR3 nucleotides: TGTGCCAGCAGTTTACTCCCTTTCCAAGAGACCCAGTACTTC.

The table lists this clonotype with a few counts. The V gene is TRBV4-1, the J gene TRBJ1-4; 9 nucleotides agree with TRBD1. CDR1 and CDR2 from the germline V gene are MGHRA and YSYEKL. Unmatched junction bases numbered 7, after V lost 4 bases and J lost 7 bases. The CDR3 is 15 amino acids. The CDR3 spells CASSRGQGQGEKLFF. The CDR3 DNA sequence: TGCGCCAGCAGCCGCGGACAGGGGCAGGGTGAAAAACTGTTTTTT.

To note about this clonotype: Germline and junction disagree at one end, which may indicate a read error. The rearrangement uses TRBV5-1 and TRBJ1-2, with 7 bases matching TRBD1. CDR3 length equals 15 residues. The germline gives CDR1 SGHRS, CDR2 YFSETQ. The CDR3 bases are TGCGCCAGCAGATTGGCCGGGACAGAGAACTTTGGCTACACCTTC. It specifies CASRLAGTENFGYTF.

The chain is built from TRBV6-5 and TRBJ2-7; D uncertain. The germline CDR1 and CDR2 sequences are MNHEY and SVGAGI. This CDR3 is 15 amino acids long. V dropped 0 bases and J dropped 3 bases, with 12 bases sitting between them. The chain's CDR3 is CASSYSGQAFYEQYF. Here the CDR3 DNA reads TGTGCCAGCAGTTACTCCGGGCAGGCTTTCTACGAGCAGTACTTC.

V usage is TRBV9 and J usage is TRBJ1-1; D might be TRBD1 (5 bases). V was cut by 0 bases and J by 2 bases, with 11 bases left in between. The CDR3 is 15 amino acids. Germline-derived CDR1 and CDR2 are SGDLS and YYNGEE. CDR3 coding DNA: TGTGCCAGCAGCGTAGATGGCAGGGTAAACACTGAAGCTTTCTTT. It specifies CASSVDGRVNTEAFF.

The chain recombines TRBV5-1 with TRBJ2-7, with D perhaps TRBD1 or TRBD2 (6 bases each). CDR3 length: 14 residues. Germline CDR1 is SGHRS and CDR2 is YFSETQ. With 6 bases removed from V and 6 bases from J, the gap between germline ends came to 19 bases. The CDR3 bases are TGCGCCAGCACCCCCGGTCCGGGGGCACGCGAGCAGTACTTC. It encodes CASTPGPGAREQYF.

This chain connects TRBV6-5 to TRBJ1-2, with a tentative D call TRBD1 (5 bases). With 2 bases removed from V and 9 bases from J, the gap between germline ends came to 13 bases. The V gene's germline CDR1 is MNHEY and CDR2 SVGAGI. This CDR3 region has 13 residues. This CDR3 is CASSYRVADSYTF. The CDR3 DNA is TGTGCCAGCAGTTACCGGGTCGCGGACAGCTACACCTTC.

This clonotype has more than one count but fewer than ten. The chain carries TRBV20-1 and TRBJ2-7, with 8 bases aligning to TRBD2. Germline V gene lookup returns CDR1 DFQATT and CDR2 SNEGSKA (reference sequence). The V gene end was trimmed by 3 bases and the J gene end by 9 bases; junction bases not matched to a gene: 7. CDR3 size: 12 residues. The CDR3 region has the DNA TGCAGTGCTAGCACCCCTCTAGCGGGGCAGTACTTC. This gives the protein CSASTPLAGQYF.

The chain combines TRBV15 with TRBJ2-7; perhaps D is TRBD1 or TRBD2 (5 bases each). V gave up 0 bases and J gave up 6 bases, with 12 bases separating them. This CDR3 spans 14 amino acids. Germline CDR1 LNHNV, CDR2 YYDKDF (reference sequence). The CDR3: CATSRDFMRGEQYF. CDR3 nucleotides: TGTGCCACCAGCAGAGATTTTATGAGGGGCGAGCAGTACTTC. Combining the CDR3 with reference TRBV15 and TRBJ2-7 gives the whole variable domain DAMVIQNPRYQVTQFGKPVTLSCSQTLNHNVMYWYQQKSSQAPKLLFHYYDKDFNNEADTPDNFQSRRPNTSFCFLDIRSPGLGDTAMYLCATSRDFMRGEQYFGPGTRLTVT.

This clonotype was recorded a few times. The V and J genes are TRBV12-5 and TRBJ2-7, with TRBD1 identical over 7 bases. The CDR3 is made up of 15 amino acids. V shed 7 bases and J 3 bases; nucleotides not matched to a gene: 12. CDR1 LGHNT and CDR2 FRNRAP come from the germline V gene. CDR3 residues: CASAPGTAPYYEQYF. DNA for the CDR3: TGTGCTAGTGCCCCGGGGACAGCTCCTTACTACGAGCAGTACTTC.

This clonotype was seen only a few times. The V and J genes are TRBV11-3 and TRBJ2-1; 10 nucleotides match TRBD1. After removal of 5 bases from V and 4 bases from J, the junction contained 8 bases not matched to a gene. The CDR3 length is 16 residues. Germline CDR1 is SGHNT and CDR2 is YENEEA. DNA of the CDR3: TGTGCCAGCAGCGGACAGGGGGGGGCCCTTTACAATGAGCAGTTCTTC. Translated, it gives CASSGQGGALYNEQFF.

This chain joins TRBV18 and TRBJ2-1; D gene ambiguous. The CDR3 has 15 residues. V was clipped by 3 bases and J by 7 bases, with 16 bases between them. Germline values: CDR1 KGHSH, CDR2 LQKENI. CDR3 nucleotides: TGTGCCAGCTCACCGGTTGGCCCCCTGAGGAATGAGCAGTTCTTC. This translates into CASSPVGPLRNEQFF.

This clonotype has a handful of counts. The chain links TRBV7-8 to TRBJ2-1; TRBD2 might be the D (5 bases). Germline values: CDR1 SGHVS, CDR2 FQNEAQ. The CDR3 loop spans 14 amino acids. Trimming cost V 1 base and J 8 bases, with 12 bases left between them. CDR3 amino acids: CASSLGLVSDEQFF. CDR3 sequence (DNA): TGTGCCAGCAGCTTAGGGCTAGTTAGCGATGAGCAGTTCTTC. The full variable domain, in which reference TRBV7-8 and TRBJ2-1 provide the parts outside the CDR3, is GAGVSQSPRYKVAKRGQDVALRCDPISGHVSLFWYQQALGQGPEFLTYFQNEAQLDKSGLPSDRFFAERPEGSVSTLKIQRTQQEDSAVYLCASSLGLVSDEQFFGPGTRLTVL.

This chain uses TRBV12-3 or TRBV12-4 with TRBJ2-6; no clear D gene. The V gene lost 1 base and the J gene lost 2 bases, with 6 bases spanning the gap. CDR3 length equals 15 residues. The CDR3 nucleotides read TGTGCCAGCAGTTTAGTCCTCCCTGGGGCCAACGTCCTGACTTTC. Translating it yields CASSLVLPGANVLTF.

The V and J genes are TRBV6-2 or TRBV6-3 and TRBJ2-7; 7 nucleotides match TRBD1. Germline V gene lookup returns CDR1 MNHEY and CDR2 SVGEGT. The CDR3 is 15 residues long. V lost 5 bases and J lost 3; bases outside the gene matches: 10. Written as DNA, the CDR3 is TGTGCCAGCAGTCACCCAAGAGGGGGCATCTACGAGCAGTACTTC. Protein sequence: CASSHPRGGIYEQYF.

This clonotype was detected ten times or more. This rearrangement joins TRBV12-3 or TRBV12-4 to TRBJ2-1; a possible D gene is TRBD2 (6 bases). V lost 5 bases, J lost 0 bases, and 14 bases lay in between. CDR3 length equals 16 residues. DNA of the CDR3: TGTGCCAGCAGTCTAGTAGCGGCTAGCTCCTACAATGAGCAGTTCTTC. This codes for CASSLVAASSYNEQFF.

This clonotype was found a few times. This sequence joins TRBV20-1 and TRBJ2-1; 7 nucleotides agree with TRBD2. The trim removed 1 base at V and 5 bases at J, leaving 2 bases unmatched. This CDR3 spans 13 amino acids. Germline CDR1 is DFQATT and CDR2 is SNEGSKA (reference sequence). In nucleotides, the CDR3 is TGCAGTGCTAGAGGGGGACTAAACAATGAGCAGTTCTTC. Encoded protein: CSARGGLNNEQFF.

This clonotype was detected ten times or more. The chain uses TRBV7-2 and TRBJ2-3; TRBD2 matches 7 bases. The germline V gene encodes CDR1 SGHTA and CDR2 FQGNSA. This CDR3 is built from 15 residues. The ends lost 5 bases at V and 0 bases at J; junction bases unmatched: 5. CDR3 loop: CASSPPSGSTDTQYF. The CDR3 region has the DNA TGTGCCAGCAGCCCCCCTAGCGGCAGCACAGATACGCAGTATTTT.

This chain links TRBV28 with TRBJ2-5; 7 nucleotides align to TRBD2. The CDR3 runs 17 residues. V lost 4 bases to trimming and J lost 5 bases; unmatched junction nucleotides: 16. The V gene's germline CDR1 is MDHEN and CDR2 SYDVKM. In DNA, the CDR3 is TGTGCCAGCAGTTCCGGCCGCCTCGGGGGGTGGGGGGAGACCCAGTACTTC. Protein: CASSSGRLGGWGETQYF. Full variable domain (outside the CDR3, taken from reference TRBV28 and TRBJ2-5): DVKVTQSSRYLVKRTGEKVFLECVQDMDHENMFWYRQDPGLGLRLIYFSYDVKMKEKGDIPEGYSVSREKKERFSLILESASTNQTSMYLCASSSGRLGGWGETQYFGPGTRLLVL.

This clonotype occurred a few times. The rearrangement uses TRBV6-5 and TRBJ2-1; D remains unclear. Trimming shortened V by 0 bases and J by 4 bases, and 10 bases separated the two germline ends. The V gene's germline CDR1 is MNHEY and CDR2 SVGAGI. The CDR3 is 15 residues long. The CDR3 bases are TGTGCCAGCAGTTACTCGCGAAGCCCATACAATGAGCAGTTCTTC. Translated: CASSYSRSPYNEQFF.

This clonotype appeared a few times. The V and J genes are TRBV7-2 and TRBJ2-3; 8 positions match TRBD2. The CDR3 loop spans 17 amino acids. Germline values: CDR1 SGHTA, CDR2 FQGNSA. The V and J ends lost 4 bases and 5 bases, in that order; junction bases with no gene match: 14. Written as DNA, the CDR3 is TGTGCCAGCAGCTCCCAGAGCATAGGACTAGCCGGAGATACGCAGTATTTT. Its protein product is CASSSQSIGLAGDTQYF.

This clonotype occurred once. V is TRBV15 and J is TRBJ2-1; 12 bases match TRBD2. Germline-derived CDR1 and CDR2 are LNHNV and YYDKDF (reference sequence). V was clipped by 3 bases and J by 9 bases; unmatched bases: 12. The CDR3 loop spans 17 amino acids. The CDR3 reads CATSRGGLAGGIGEQFF. Written as DNA, the CDR3 is TGTGCCACCAGCAGGGGGGGGCTAGCGGGGGGGATAGGTGAGCAGTTCTTC. The full variable domain, its missing parts supplied by reference TRBV15 and TRBJ2-1, is DAMVIQNPRYQVTQFGKPVTLSCSQTLNHNVMYWYQQKSSQAPKLLFHYYDKDFNNEADTPDNFQSRRPNTSFCFLDIRSPGLGDTAMYLCATSRGGLAGGIGEQFFGPGTRLTVL.

In its sample, this clonotype was seen a few times. The V call is TRBV7-2, the J call TRBJ2-3; no firm D call. Germline assignment: CDR1 SGHTA and CDR2 FQGNSA. Trimming shortened V by 2 bases and J by 4 bases, and 7 bases separated the two germline ends. The CDR3 is 13 amino acids. CDR3 protein: CASSLPVPDTQYF. CDR3 coding DNA: TGTGCCAGCAGCTTACCAGTCCCAGATACGCAGTATTTT.

J is TRBJ2-7 and V is TRBV11-2, with D possibly being TRBD2 (6 bases). CDR1 SGHAT and CDR2 FQNNGV come from the germline V gene. V was trimmed by 5 bases and J by 0 bases, leaving 14 bases between them. The CDR3 is 15 amino acids. This CDR3 reads CASSPWDFRSYEQYF. The CDR3 DNA reads as TGTGCCAGCAGCCCCTGGGACTTTCGCTCCTACGAGCAGTACTTC.